These 22 T cell receptor beta chains were sequenced from one sample in a study of cytomegalovirus exposure and HLA in healthy donors. Primers: 60 Vbeta forward and 13 Jbeta reverse. Profiled with immunoSEQ multiplex PCR; TCRdb holds only in-frame clones, not every one. The sample contains some 150,000 clones, nearly 85% of which appear only once. The sample consisted of PBMCs. The receptors were gathered from a male donor in good health and CMV-seronegative.

This clone was counted between two and nine times. The J gene is TRBJ2-1, the V gene TRBV4-3; 9 nucleotides align to TRBD1. Trimming at V came to 2 bases and at J to 7 bases, leaving 12 bases not matched to a gene. Germline loops: CDR1 LGHNA, CDR2 YSLEER. This CDR3 spans 17 amino acids. The CDR3 spells CASSQSPSGQGGNEQFF. The CDR3 DNA sequence: TGCGCCAGCAGCCAATCCCCATCGGGACAGGGAGGGAATGAGCAGTTCTTC.

The chain has TRBV2 and TRBJ1-3; TRBD1 agrees at 9 bases. With V trimmed by 6 bases and J by 3 bases, 6 bases remained unmatched. Germline V gives CDR1 SNHLY, CDR2 FYNNEI. The CDR3 has 15 residues. The CDR3 protein is CASSLQGAGGNTIYF. The DNA for the CDR3 is TGTGCCAGCAGCCTACAGGGGGCTGGTGGAAACACCATATATTTT.

The chain has TRBV19 and TRBJ1-2; 7 nucleotides agree with TRBD1. CDR3 length: 12 amino acids. J lost 4 bases, V lost 7 bases, and 3 bases had no gene match. CDR1 and CDR2 (germline): LNHDA, SQIVND (reference sequence). CDR3 sequence: CASTRDSYGYTF. The CDR3 coding sequence is TGTGCCAGTACCAGGGACAGCTATGGCTACACCTTC.

The J gene is TRBJ1-6, the V gene TRBV27; TRBD1 is a possible D gene (5 bases). Germline V gene data show CDR1 as MNHEY and CDR2 as SMNVEV (reference sequence). Between the trimmed V and J ends, which lost 2 bases and 3 bases, there was a span of 8 bases. The CDR3 extends over 15 amino acids. CDR3 protein: CASSLGGSYNSPLHF. CDR3 DNA sequence: TGTGCCAGCAGTTTAGGGGGGAGCTATAATTCACCCCTCCACTTT.

The J gene is TRBJ2-6, the V gene TRBV29-1; unclear D gene. V dropped 4 bases and J dropped 0 bases, with 10 bases sitting between them. The CDR3 is 15 amino acids. Germline V lookup: CDR1 SQVTM, CDR2 ANQGSEA. This CDR3 is CSVGSLSSGANVLTF. Here the CDR3 DNA reads TGCAGCGTTGGATCGTTGAGCTCTGGGGCCAACGTCCTGACTTTC.

The V gene is TRBV9, the J gene TRBJ1-3, with TRBD1 matching 8 bases. The CDR3 is 18 amino acids. Losses at the gene ends were 0 bases for V and 0 bases for J; bases not matched to a gene: 8. Germline V gene lookup returns CDR1 SGDLS and CDR2 YYNGEE. The CDR3 DNA reads TGTGCCAGCAGCGTAGGGGCAGGGGGCCCCAACTCTGGAAACACCATATATTTT. Its protein product is CASSVGAGGPNSGNTIYF.

V is TRBV7-9 and J is TRBJ2-7; TRBD2 aligns across 9 bases. There are 15 residues in the CDR3. CDR1 SEHNR and CDR2 FQNEAQ come from the germline V gene (reference sequence). V dropped 2 bases and J dropped 6; count of bases not matched to a gene: 8. The chain's CDR3 is CASSLSGTSMGEQYF. DNA for the CDR3: TGTGCCAGCAGCTTATCCGGGACTAGCATGGGCGAGCAGTACTTC.

This clone appeared a few times. The chain employs TRBV5-6 and TRBJ2-2, with D possibly TRBD1 on 5 matching bases. CDR1 and CDR2 (germline): SGHDT, YYEEEE. V lost 1 base and J 5 bases, leaving 18 bases between the germline ends. This CDR3 is 17 amino acids long. This chain's CDR3 is CASSLSAEVRGTGELFF. In DNA, the CDR3 is TGTGCCAGCAGCTTGTCGGCCGAGGTTAGGGGAACCGGGGAGCTGTTTTTT.

This chain connects TRBV6-6 to TRBJ1-3; D is uncertain. The CDR3 loop spans 15 amino acids. Germline-derived CDR1 and CDR2 are MNHNY and SVGAGI (reference sequence). V was pared by 0 bases and J by 4 bases, with 10 bases between. In nucleotides, the CDR3 is TGTGCCAGCAGTTACTCGCGGGAGAGCGGAAACACCATATATTTT. Translation: CASSYSRESGNTIYF.

The chain recombines TRBV19 with TRBJ2-5; 7 bases map to TRBD2. The CDR3 runs 17 residues. V shed 4 bases and J 1 base; nucleotides not matched to a gene: 12. Germline loops: CDR1 LNHDA, CDR2 SQIVND (reference sequence). The CDR3 DNA is TGTGCCAGTAGTAAGTCCCCTAGCGGATACCTCCAAGAGACCCAGTACTTC. Translating gives CASSKSPSGYLQETQYF.

A note on this clone: This CDR3 is also generated by other DNA sequences in the sample. The V and J genes are TRBV9 and TRBJ2-1; D is perhaps TRBD2 (7 bases). V shed 0 bases and J shed 8 bases, with 12 bases lying between them. The CDR3 covers 14 residues. In germline, CDR1 is SGDLS, CDR2 YYNGEE. The CDR3 region has the DNA TGTGCCAGCAGCGTAGGTGGGGGGGCCGATGAGCAGTTCTTC. This sequence encodes CASSVGGGADEQFF.

This rearrangement joins TRBV18 to TRBJ2-2; the D gene is possibly TRBD1 (5 bases). In germline, CDR1 is KGHSH, CDR2 LQKENI. The V gene lost 0 bases and the J gene lost 4 bases, with 15 bases spanning the gap. This CDR3 contains 17 residues. The CDR3 protein is CASSPPRPTGTTGELFF. The CDR3 coding sequence is TGTGCCAGCTCACCACCTCGGCCCACAGGTACCACCGGGGAGCTGTTTTTT. Full variable domain (missing parts from reference TRBV18 and TRBJ2-2): NAGVMQNPRHLVRRRGQEARLRCSPMKGHSHVYWYRQLPEEGLKFMVYLQKENIIDESGMPKERFSAEFPKEGPSILRIQQVVRGDSAAYFCASSPPRPTGTTGELFFGEGSRLTVL.

This chain uses TRBV18 with TRBJ1-1; 7 bases are shared with TRBD1. CDR3 size: 16 residues. V lost 0 bases to trimming and J lost 4 bases; unmatched junction nucleotides: 8. Germline V gene lookup returns CDR1 KGHSH and CDR2 LQKENI. The CDR3 sequence is CASSPPGVAGGTEAFF. DNA of the CDR3: TGTGCCAGCTCACCACCGGGTGTAGCAGGGGGCACTGAAGCTTTCTTT.

The J gene is TRBJ1-1, the V gene TRBV6-1; maybe TRBD1 (6 bases). The germline CDR1 and CDR2 sequences are MNHNS and SASEGT. Trimming pared 5 bases from V and 10 bases from J, leaving 14 bases between. The CDR3 length is 12 residues. The CDR3 DNA sequence: TGTGCCAGCAGTACAGGACAGTTGAGAGCTTTCTTT. It is translated as CASSTGQLRAFF.

The gene calls are TRBV6-5 and TRBJ1-3; D is undetermined. The CDR3 covers 15 residues. From germline, CDR1 is MNHEY and CDR2 SVGAGI. V was pared by 0 bases and J by 4 bases, with 10 bases between. The CDR3 DNA sequence: TGTGCCAGCAGTTACTCGGACGGGAGCGGAAACACCATATATTTT. The encoded protein is CASSYSDGSGNTIYF.

The V call is TRBV19, the J call TRBJ1-1; the D gene is possibly TRBD1 (6 bases). Germline CDR1 reads LNHDA; CDR2 reads SQIVND (reference sequence). The V gene lost 10 bases and the J gene lost 7 bases, with 19 bases spanning the gap. The CDR3 sequence is 13 residues long. The DNA of the CDR3 is TGTGCCACCAGAAAAGGGGGGGCAGTTGAAGCTTTCTTT. Amino acid sequence: CATRKGGAVEAFF.

The chain links TRBV6-5 to TRBJ2-2; maybe TRBD2 (5 bases). Germline-derived CDR1 and CDR2 are MNHEY and SVGAGI. Trimming shortened V by 5 bases and J by 2 bases, and 9 bases separated the two germline ends. This CDR3 is 14 amino acids long. The CDR3, as DNA: TGTGCCAGCAGTGTGACGGGAAACACCGGGGAGCTGTTTTTT. Translating gives CASSVTGNTGELFF.

V is TRBV9 and J is TRBJ2-1; the D is unclear. The CDR3 spans 13 residues. V lost 0 bases, J lost 12 bases, and 13 bases lay in between. Germline V gene sequence: CDR1 SGDLS, CDR2 YYNGEE. The CDR3 coding sequence is TGTGCCAGCAGCGTAGACCCCTTCACTTGGCAGTTCTTC. Its protein is CASSVDPFTWQFF.

This clone showed up just a few times. The gene calls are TRBV5-1 and TRBJ1-4, with a possible D match to TRBD1 (6 bases). The V and J ends lost 4 bases and 8 bases respectively, with 9 bases between them. The CDR3 contains 12 residues. Germline assignment: CDR1 SGHRS and CDR2 YFSETQ. CDR3: CASSGTNEKLFF. The CDR3, as DNA: TGCGCCAGCAGCGGGACAAACGAAAAACTGTTTTTT.

V gene TRBV5-4 combines with J gene TRBJ2-7; TRBD1 aligns across 7 bases. Germline V gives CDR1 SGHNT, CDR2 YYREEE (reference sequence). V lost 4 bases to trimming and J lost 2 bases; unmatched junction nucleotides: 12. The CDR3 contains 16 residues. CDR3: CASSPRGSGNPYEQYF. CDR3 sequence (DNA): TGTGCCAGCAGCCCCAGGGGGAGTGGCAACCCCTACGAGCAGTACTTC.

This chain links TRBV6-6 with TRBJ1-6; 7 bases line up with TRBD1. The CDR3 runs 14 residues. After removal of 9 bases from V and 6 bases from J, the junction contained 8 bases not matched to a gene. Germline values: CDR1 MNHNY, CDR2 SVGAGI (reference sequence). The DNA of the CDR3 is TGTGCCAGTCTACAGGGGACGTTTAATTCACCCCTCCACTTT. It is translated as CASLQGTFNSPLHF.

The chain employs TRBV5-1 and TRBJ2-7; 13 bases are a match to TRBD2. The CDR3 consists of 14 residues. V shed 7 bases and J 3 bases; nucleotides not matched to a gene: 4. Germline lookup yields CDR1 SGHRS and CDR2 YFSETQ. The DNA for the CDR3 is TGCGCCAGCCGAAGGACTAGCGGGAGCTACGAGCAGTACTTC. Residues: CASRRTSGSYEQYF.